The text below deals with one T cell receptor beta chain. The antigen is not known. Primers for the PCR totalled 60 Vbeta and 13 Jbeta. TCRdb's copy holds only in-frame clones and misses some; the assay was immunoSEQ multiplex PCR. The sample features 95,000 to 150,000 clones, with under 3.5% in its top ten. These data come from a study of cytomegalovirus exposure and HLA in healthy donors. Study-level information: Most genotyped donors, 81% of 300 to 400, had Caucasian-associated genetic ancestry. Study results and limitations: For TCR beta chains, V- and J-gene trimming was later linked to a missense DCLRE1C variant. Versus the roughly 700-donor mean, an Asian-associated ancestry cluster reportedly showed fewer N-insertions in a later analysis.

This CDR3 has 12 amino acids. Trimming took 10 bases from V and 11 from J, leaving 20 bases between them. CDR1 MNHNS and CDR2 SASEGT come from the germline V gene. The chain couples TRBV6-1 to TRBJ1-1; TRBD1 might be the D (6 bases). Sequencing was done on a sample of PBMCs. The clonotype comes from a man in his thirties or forties in good health and CMV-seronegative. This CDR3 reads CATDDRGGAAFF. The CDR3 DNA reads as TGTGCCACCGATGATAGGGGGGGTGCGGCTTTCTTT.